The clone carrying this T cell receptor (beta chain) was recorded at least ten times. The antigen remains undetermined. The sample belongs to a study of T cell repertoires in cytomegalovirus infection. Overall study context: Evidence of both CMV infection and a matching HLA type came from public TCR beta signatures. Overall study results and limits: There were carriers of CMV plus the relevant HLA, and cumulative public TCR beta family frequency identified them.

Unmatched junction bases numbered 6, after V lost 4 bases and J lost 5 bases. This CDR3 comprises 15 residues. The germline gives CDR1 SEHNR, CDR2 FQNEAQ (reference sequence). TCRdb reanalysed the reads using MiXCR and keeps one entry per CDR3 protein. The sample yields a few hundred thousand distinct CDR3 sequences, roughly 15% seen once. V and J are TRBV7-9 and TRBJ1-1; TRBD1 aligns across 11 bases. This TCR derives from a human donor in good health (CMV status not recorded). Some clones in this sample may be carry-over from other donors' samples. Sequenced sample: PBMCs. CDR3 region: CASSYRDRGVTEAFF. The DNA for the CDR3 is TGTGCCAGCAGCTACCGGGACAGGGGGGTAACTGAAGCTTTCTTT.